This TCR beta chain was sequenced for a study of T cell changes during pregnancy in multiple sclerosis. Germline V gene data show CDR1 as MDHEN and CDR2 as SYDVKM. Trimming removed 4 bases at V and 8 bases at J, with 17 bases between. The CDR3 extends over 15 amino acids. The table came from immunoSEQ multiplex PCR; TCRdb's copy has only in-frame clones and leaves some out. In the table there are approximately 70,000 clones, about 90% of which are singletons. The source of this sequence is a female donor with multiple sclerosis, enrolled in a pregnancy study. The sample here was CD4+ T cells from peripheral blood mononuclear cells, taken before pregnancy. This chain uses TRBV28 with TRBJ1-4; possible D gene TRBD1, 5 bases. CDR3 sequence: CASSSLRIAGEKLFF. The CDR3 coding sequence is TGTGCCAGCAGTTCACTGCGGATTGCAGGGGAAAAACTGTTTTTT.